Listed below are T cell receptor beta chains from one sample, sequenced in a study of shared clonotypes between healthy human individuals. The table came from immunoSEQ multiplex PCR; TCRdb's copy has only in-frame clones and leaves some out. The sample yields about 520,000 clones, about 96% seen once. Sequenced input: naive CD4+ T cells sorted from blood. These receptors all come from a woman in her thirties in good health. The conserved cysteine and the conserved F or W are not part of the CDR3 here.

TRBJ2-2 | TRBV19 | ASSNRQGPGELF
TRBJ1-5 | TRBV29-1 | SVGVNSNQPQH
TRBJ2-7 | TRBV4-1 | ASSPGPGVTYEQY
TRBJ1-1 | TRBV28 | ASSRRNMNTEAF
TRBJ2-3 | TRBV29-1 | SVGFSRTDTQY
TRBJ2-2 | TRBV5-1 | ASSLVSGEYGELF
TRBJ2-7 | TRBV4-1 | ASSQPGLAGVEQY
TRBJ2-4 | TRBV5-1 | ASSATSGRGAKNIQY
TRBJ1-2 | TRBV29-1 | SVEGGNANYGYT
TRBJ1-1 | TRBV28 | ASSWTGKNTEAF
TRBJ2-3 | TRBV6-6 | ASSRQVVGDTQY
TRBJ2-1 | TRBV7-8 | ASSLKTSGNSYNEQF
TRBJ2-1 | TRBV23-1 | ASSQRVSGKAYNEQF
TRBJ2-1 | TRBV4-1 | ASRRTGTSSNEQF
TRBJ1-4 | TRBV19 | ASSTGDIEKLF
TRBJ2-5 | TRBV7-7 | ASSEGQGETQY
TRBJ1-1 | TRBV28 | ASSRGQGIGTEAF
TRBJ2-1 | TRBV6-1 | ASSGLLAGVKDEQF
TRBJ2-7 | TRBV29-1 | SVGGSGEQY
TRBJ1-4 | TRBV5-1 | ASSLDGGGEKLF
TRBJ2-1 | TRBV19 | ASSIVTLAGEWNEQF
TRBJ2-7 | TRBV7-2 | ASSLRGGSLYEQY
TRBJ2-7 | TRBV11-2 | ASSDPGPKYEQY
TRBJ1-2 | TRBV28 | ASISGTGVYGYT
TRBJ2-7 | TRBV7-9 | ASSFTGPQRYYEQY
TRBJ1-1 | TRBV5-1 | ASRGGLNTEAF
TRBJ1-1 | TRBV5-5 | ASSLAPGQGGWTEAF
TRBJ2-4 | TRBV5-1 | ASSFPPATSGRNKNIQY
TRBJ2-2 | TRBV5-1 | ASSLNLAHTGELF
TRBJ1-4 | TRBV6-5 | ASSSRDAAGKLF
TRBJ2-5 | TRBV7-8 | ASSFVLAHSETQY
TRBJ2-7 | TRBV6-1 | ASTLAETYEQY
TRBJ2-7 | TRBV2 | ASSAQTSGVSYEQY
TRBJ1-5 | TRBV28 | ASSPRDWVGNQPQH
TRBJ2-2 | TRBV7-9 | ASSLVRTGELF
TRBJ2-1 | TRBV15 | ATSRWENEQF
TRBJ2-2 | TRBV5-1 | ASSPRTSANTGELF
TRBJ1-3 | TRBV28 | ASSGQGPLLSGNTIY
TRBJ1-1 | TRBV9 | ASSIPGSGGTEAF
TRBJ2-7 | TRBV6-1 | ASSWTSGHYEQY
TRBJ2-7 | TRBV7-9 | ASSLAGSRGSGYEQY
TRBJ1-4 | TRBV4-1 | ASTRDSFATNEKLF
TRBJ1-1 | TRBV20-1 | SARSALEAF
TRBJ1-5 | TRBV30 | AWSMGRDQPQH
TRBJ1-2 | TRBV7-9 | ASSLGDRAGYT
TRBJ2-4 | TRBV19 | ASSQQIAKNIQY
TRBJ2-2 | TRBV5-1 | ASSSADGGGRSGELF
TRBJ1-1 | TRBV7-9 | ASSPGQESEAF
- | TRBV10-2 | ASSDSSYEQY
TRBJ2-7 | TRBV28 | ASRPGQGEYEQY
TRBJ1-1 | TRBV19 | ASSILNIPGASNTEAF
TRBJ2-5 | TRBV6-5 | ATQTGQGVETQY
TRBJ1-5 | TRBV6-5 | ATRTDRYQPQH
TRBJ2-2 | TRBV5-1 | ASSLGGTNTGELF
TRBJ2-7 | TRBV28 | ASNSMAAYEQY
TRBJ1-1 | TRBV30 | AWGGQGDTEAF
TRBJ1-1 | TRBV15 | ATSSYRGEAF
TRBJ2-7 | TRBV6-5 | ASSRGLAGVYEQY
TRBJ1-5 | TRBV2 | ASSSDLQPQH
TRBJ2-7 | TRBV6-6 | ASSYSFSSGSHEQY